The 28 T cell receptor beta chains below were found in one sample sequenced in a study of human T cells and chemical hapten exposure. Time point here: patch test 3, about 24 weeks after DPC sensitization. Treatment meaning: therapeutic diphenylcyclopropenone sensitization with weekly scalp DPC. Each CDR3 protein gets one entry after TCRdb re-called the RACE reads with MiXCR. Seen here are just under 65,000 distinct CDR3 sequences, 9.5% to 11% observed once, and the top ten hold about 2.3%. The source was whole blood, collected in connection with sensitization to the hapten diphenylcyclopropenone (DPC). The receptors stem from a woman in her 30s with alopecia areata. Some clones in this sample may be carry-over from other donors' samples.

There are many counts of this clonotype. The CDR3 protein is CASSQVGGRQPQHF. In nucleotides, the CDR3 is TGTGCCAGCAGCCAAGTAGGGGGGAGGCAGCCCCAGCATTTT. The V gene is TRBV4-2, the J gene TRBJ1-5; possibly TRBD1 for D (6 bases). This CDR3 has 14 amino acids. The V gene's germline CDR1 is LGHNA and CDR2 YNFKEQ. V was pared by 1 base and J by 7 bases, with 11 bases between.

The chain recombines TRBV7-9 with TRBJ2-2, with 8 bases lining up with TRBD1. V lost 5 bases, J lost 0 bases, and 5 bases stayed unmatched. There are 16 residues in the CDR3. The germline CDR1 and CDR2 sequences are SEHNR and FQNEAQ (reference sequence). CDR3 amino acids: CASSPGTGPNTGELFF. In DNA, the CDR3 is TGTGCCAGCAGCCCCGGGACAGGACCGAACACCGGGGAGCTGTTTTTT.

The gene calls are TRBV18 and TRBJ2-3; D is unresolved. The germline V gene has CDR1 KGHSH and CDR2 LQKENI. The CDR3 sequence is 14 residues long. V was pared by 6 bases and J by 2 bases, with 12 bases between. CDR3 in DNA: TGTGCCAGCTCCCCAGATCTGACCACAGATACGCAGTATTTT. It translates to CASSPDLTTDTQYF.

This clonotype was detected ten times or more. This rearrangement joins TRBV11-3 to TRBJ1-2; D is undetermined. Per germline, CDR1 SGHNT and CDR2 YENEEA. Trimming removed 5 bases from V and 4 bases from J, with 11 bases in between. The CDR3 sequence is 13 residues long. In DNA form, the CDR3 reads TGTGCCAGCAGCCTCGACGGAAGCTATGGCTACACCTTC. The encoded protein is CASSLDGSYGYTF.

This clonotype was observed many times. The rearrangement uses TRBV3-1 and TRBJ2-1; no clear D gene. The CDR3 consists of 13 residues. V gave up 0 bases and J gave up 5 bases, with 5 bases separating them. Germline-derived CDR1 and CDR2 are LGHDT and YNNKEL (reference sequence). The CDR3 sequence is CASSQDLNNEQFF. In DNA form, the CDR3 reads TGTGCCAGCAGCCAAGATCTTAACAATGAGCAGTTCTTC.

This clonotype occurred a few times. The V call is TRBV7-6, the J call TRBJ2-3; 11 nucleotides match TRBD2. This CDR3 comprises 15 residues. CDR1 is SGHVS, CDR2 FNYEAQ, per germline. Trimming cost V 5 bases and J 5 bases; bases outside gene matches: 6. CDR3: CASSGGTSGRDTQYF. DNA of the CDR3: TGTGCCAGCAGCGGGGGGACTAGCGGACGAGATACGCAGTATTTT.

This clonotype has just a few counts. The J gene is TRBJ2-1, the V gene TRBV9; 12 bases are shared with TRBD2. With 4 bases clipped from V and 4 bases from J, the junction kept 3 bases outside the gene matches. Germline V gene sequence: CDR1 SGDLS, CDR2 YYNGEE. The CDR3 is 15 amino acids. The CDR3 sequence: CASSPGLAGYNEQFF. CDR3 DNA: TGTGCCAGCAGCCCCGGACTAGCGGGGTACAATGAGCAGTTCTTC.

The chain carries TRBV14 and TRBJ1-4; TRBD1 might be the D (6 bases). With 6 bases removed from V and 5 bases from J, the gap between germline ends came to 16 bases. Germline V lookup: CDR1 SGHDN, CDR2 FVKESK. This CDR3 has 15 residues. This CDR3 is CASSRQDSYNEKLFF. In nucleotides, the CDR3 is TGTGCCAGCAGTCGCCAGGACAGCTACAATGAAAAACTGTTTTTT.

This clonotype was counted between two and nine times. The chain uses TRBV7-6 and TRBJ2-1; D possibly corresponds to TRBD2 (7 bases). CDR1 SGHVS and CDR2 FNYEAQ come from the germline V gene. The CDR3 is 17 amino acids. The V end was cut by 0 bases, the J end by 4 bases, with 16 bases between. CDR3 protein: CASSLAGGGPPYNEQFF. The CDR3 DNA reads as TGTGCCAGCAGCTTAGCGGGCGGGGGCCCCCCTTACAATGAGCAGTTCTTC.

The chain's CDR3 is CSVRDGTYNEQFF. The DNA for the CDR3 is TGCAGCGTACGGGACGGCACCTACAATGAGCAGTTCTTC. The chain joins TRBV29-1 to TRBJ2-1; D tentatively reads TRBD1 or TRBD2 (5 bases each). The germline V gene encodes CDR1 SQVTM and CDR2 ANQGSEA. This CDR3 spans 13 amino acids. V lost 6 bases to trimming and J lost 2 bases, with 11 bases between them.

The chain carries TRBV6-5 and TRBJ2-2; D might be TRBD1 or TRBD2, each matching 5 bases. The CDR3 contains 14 residues. Germline CDR1 and CDR2: MNHEY and SVGAGI. V was pared by 6 bases and J by 4 bases, with 12 bases between. The CDR3 region has the DNA TGTGCCAGCAGAAGACCTGGGGGCACCGGGGAGCTGTTTTTT. Translating gives CASRRPGGTGELFF.

The chain is built from TRBV30 and TRBJ2-3, with 7 nucleotides matching TRBD2. The CDR3 has 10 residues. J was trimmed by 11 bases and V by 2 bases; bases with no gene match: 1. CDR1 GTSNPN and CDR2 SVGIG come from the germline V gene (reference sequence). The CDR3 DNA reads as TGTGCCTGGAGTTCTAGCGGGCAGTATTTT. This sequence encodes CAWSSSGQYF. Full variable domain (remainder filled in from reference TRBV30 and TRBJ2-3): SQTIHQWPATLVQPVGSPLSLECTVEGTSNPNLYWYRQAAGRGLQLLFYSVGIGQISSEVPQNLSASRPQDRQFILSSKKLLLSDSGFYLCAWSSSGQYFGPGTRLTVL.

This clonotype was detected only a few times. The chain joins TRBV4-1 to TRBJ2-2, with 9 bases matching TRBD1. The ends lost 1 base at V and 1 base at J; junction bases unmatched: 7. Germline V gives CDR1 MGHRA, CDR2 YSYEKL. The CDR3 loop spans 18 amino acids. CDR3: CASSQVGRGQGNTGELFF. As DNA, the CDR3 is TGCGCCAGCAGCCAAGTCGGTCGGGGACAGGGGAACACCGGGGAGCTGTTTTTT.

The sample holds a few counts of this clonotype. The chain joins TRBV20-1 to TRBJ2-5, with D perhaps assigned TRBD1 or TRBD2 (6 bases each). The V and J ends lost 0 bases and 5 bases respectively, with 10 bases between them. CDR1 DFQATT and CDR2 SNEGSKA come from the germline V gene (reference sequence). This CDR3 spans 13 amino acids. The CDR3 DNA reads as TGCAGTGCTAGAGATCTGGGGGGCGAGACCCAGTACTTC. Encoded protein: CSARDLGGETQYF.

This clonotype occurred a few times. The rearrangement joins TRBV9 to TRBJ2-7; no reliable D call. V was pared by 0 bases and J by 1 base, with 8 bases between. The length of the CDR3 is 14 residues. The V gene's germline CDR1 is SGDLS and CDR2 YYNGEE. The CDR3 sequence: CASSVGTQSYEQYF. The CDR3 DNA sequence: TGTGCCAGCAGCGTAGGGACCCAATCCTACGAGCAGTACTTC.

This sequence joins TRBV5-1 and TRBJ2-1; weak D call: TRBD1 (5 bases). Germline CDR1 reads SGHRS; CDR2 reads YFSETQ. V was shortened by 0 bases and J by 1 base, with 8 bases between the two germline ends. The CDR3 runs 15 residues. The CDR3 spells CASSLVRDSYNEQFF. The CDR3 DNA reads as TGCGCCAGCAGCTTGGTCAGGGATTCCTACAATGAGCAGTTCTTC.

This clonotype was detected a few times. V usage is TRBV18 and J usage is TRBJ1-1; possibly TRBD1 for D (5 bases). The germline V gene encodes CDR1 KGHSH and CDR2 LQKENI. V was clipped by 3 bases and J by 1 base, with 12 bases between them. CDR3 length: 15 amino acids. Here the CDR3 reads CASSPPGRENTEAFF. In DNA, the CDR3 is TGTGCCAGCTCACCTCCGGGACGGGAGAACACTGAAGCTTTCTTT.

The chain carries TRBV2 and TRBJ1-5, with a possible D match to TRBD1 (6 bases). This CDR3 contains 16 residues. Trimming cost V 4 bases and J 1 base, with 14 bases left between them. Germline assignment: CDR1 SNHLY and CDR2 FYNNEI. The chain's CDR3 is CASSAQGGSSNQPQHF. As DNA, the CDR3 is TGTGCCAGCAGTGCTCAAGGGGGGTCGAGCAATCAGCCCCAGCATTTT.

This sequence joins TRBV9 and TRBJ2-7; weak D call: TRBD2 (5 bases). CDR3 size: 13 residues. The germline gives CDR1 SGDLS, CDR2 YYNGEE. Trimming took off 0 bases at V and 6 bases at J, with 10 bases between the two ends. DNA for the CDR3: TGTGCCAGCAGCGTAGCTCTGGCGGGCGAGCAGTACTTC. Translation gives CASSVALAGEQYF.

This clonotype has a handful of counts. V and J are TRBV24-1 and TRBJ2-3; perhaps TRBD2 as D (6 bases). The V end lost 2 bases, the J end lost 2 bases, and 10 bases lay between the germline ends. CDR3 length equals 15 residues. The germline V gene encodes CDR1 KGHDR and CDR2 SFDVKD. The DNA of the CDR3 is TGTGCCACCAGTGATTCGGGAGCCCTCACAGATACGCAGTATTTT. This sequence encodes CATSDSGALTDTQYF.

This clonotype has only a few counts. The V call is TRBV5-1, the J call TRBJ2-1, with TRBD1 identical over 7 bases. This CDR3 contains 15 residues. V trimming: 4 bases; J trimming: 4 bases; junction bases outside the gene matches: 8. The germline CDR1 and CDR2 sequences are SGHRS and YFSETQ. CDR3 bases: TGCGCCAGCAGCCCGGGGACAGACATATACAATGAGCAGTTCTTC. Its translation is CASSPGTDIYNEQFF.

This chain joins TRBV5-1 and TRBJ2-7; TRBD2 is a possible D gene (6 bases). Deletions cut 2 bases from V and 2 bases from J, with 11 bases between. Germline V CDR1 and CDR2: SGHRS, YFSETQ. This CDR3 region has 14 residues. CDR3 residues: CASSLGTETYEQYF. CDR3 nucleotides: TGCGCCAGCAGCTTAGGGACTGAGACCTACGAGCAGTACTTC.

This clonotype was counted ten times or more. The chain is built from TRBV6-5 and TRBJ1-4; D perhaps matches TRBD1 (5 bases). CDR1 and CDR2 from the germline V gene are MNHEY and SVGAGI. The CDR3 consists of 17 residues. V lost 0 bases and J 0 bases, leaving 11 bases between the germline ends. CDR3 protein: CASSYSYRTATNEKLFF. As DNA, the CDR3 is TGTGCCAGCAGTTACTCGTACAGGACCGCAACTAATGAAAAACTGTTTTTT.

In this sample, this clonotype turned up many times. The chain uses TRBV5-4 and TRBJ1-1; maybe TRBD1 (6 bases). The CDR3 contains 11 residues. CDR1 and CDR2 (germline): SGHNT, YYREEE (reference sequence). V was trimmed by 2 bases and J by 8 bases, leaving 7 bases between them. The CDR3 DNA reads TGTGCCAGCAGCTTCGGACAGGAAGCTTTCTTT. It yields the protein CASSFGQEAFF.

This clonotype was picked up many times. The V and J genes are TRBV28 and TRBJ1-2, with 7 positions matching TRBD1. In germline, CDR1 is MDHEN, CDR2 SYDVKM. V trimming: 5 bases; J trimming: 6 bases; junction bases outside the gene matches: 9. The CDR3 is made up of 14 amino acids. The CDR3 region has the DNA TGTGCCAGCAGTCGACAGGGAGTGGTCCATGGCTACACCTTC. It is translated as CASSRQGVVHGYTF.

The V and J genes are TRBV28 and TRBJ2-7; 7 nucleotides agree with TRBD2. The CDR3 length is 14 residues. V dropped 4 bases and J dropped 6; count of bases not matched to a gene: 9. In germline, CDR1 is MDHEN, CDR2 SYDVKM. CDR3: CASSSAGVFPEQYF. Written as DNA, the CDR3 is TGTGCCAGCAGTTCGGCGGGAGTGTTTCCCGAGCAGTACTTC.

The rearrangement joins TRBV27 to TRBJ2-3, with 12 positions matching TRBD2. V was pared by 5 bases and J by 2 bases, with 5 bases of the junction left unmatched. The CDR3 consists of 16 residues. CDR1 is MNHEY, CDR2 SMNVEV, per germline (reference sequence). CDR3 DNA sequence: TGTGCCAGCAGTACCTGGACTAGCGGGACCACAGATACGCAGTATTTT. Protein sequence: CASSTWTSGTTDTQYF.

This clonotype was counted many times. The chain is built from TRBV6-2 or TRBV6-3 and TRBJ2-7; 9 nucleotides align to TRBD1. Germline assignment: CDR1 MNHEY and CDR2 SVGEGT. V gave up 8 bases and J gave up 6 bases; unmatched junction bases: 14. CDR3 length: 15 amino acids. CDR3 in DNA: TGTGCCAGCCGTATCCCGGGACAGGGTGCAGGCGAGCAGTACTTC. This gives the protein CASRIPGQGAGEQYF.